The 14 T cell receptor beta chains presented below share a single source sample, sequenced in a study of beta chain features in type 1 diabetes. Study-level results: All four CD4+ subsets from Type 1 diabetes patients carried moderately but significantly shorter TCRB CDR3s.

These receptors have no identified antigens. Every bit of the isolated RNA underwent reverse transcription, so sequencing read expressed TCRB transcripts. This table comes from immunoSEQ multiplex PCR, and its TCRdb copy is limited to in-frame clones, with some not included. Here the sample spans about 650,000 clones, around 12% being singletons. Sequenced input: naive CD4+ T cells from blood. The receptors stem from a man aged 30-40 years with type 1 diabetes.

In the case of this clone: Other DNA sequences in this sample translate to the same CDR3. The gene calls are TRBV6-6 and TRBJ2-5; unclear D gene. Trimming cost V 5 bases and J 4 bases, with 8 bases left between them. The CDR3 sequence is 12 residues long. Looked up from germline, CDR1 is MNHNY and CDR2 is SVGAGI (reference sequence). The CDR3 DNA sequence: TGTGCCAGCAGTCCCCGGCCAGAGACCCAGTACTTC. As protein: CASSPRPETQYF.

This rearrangement joins TRBV7-9 to TRBJ2-5; 7 nucleotides match TRBD2. The junction had 8 bases not matched to a gene; V was cut back by 5 bases and J by 5 bases. The CDR3 is made up of 14 amino acids. Germline V gene lookup returns CDR1 SEHNR and CDR2 FQNEAQ (reference sequence). CDR3 amino acids: CASSPSTSWETQYF. The CDR3 bases are TGTGCCAGCAGCCCTTCGACTAGCTGGGAGACCCAGTACTTC.

This clone was observed a few times. The gene calls are TRBV25-1 and TRBJ2-3, with 15 bases that match TRBD2. This CDR3 is 14 amino acids long. Germline assignment: CDR1 MGHDK and CDR2 SYGVNS. Germline trimming cut 8 bases from V and 5 bases from J; bases unmatched to any gene: 2. The DNA of the CDR3 is TGTGCCAGCGGACTAGCGGGGGGGAGAGATACGCAGTATTTT. Amino acids: CASGLAGGRDTQYF.

This clone was counted between two and nine times. The rearrangement joins TRBV11-2 to TRBJ2-2; D unclear. CDR1 is SGHAT and CDR2 is FQNNGV in the germline V gene. The CDR3 runs to 15 residues. The germline V and J ends were trimmed by 5 bases and 0 bases, with 10 bases remaining between them. CDR3 sequence: CASSPSLTNTGELFF. The CDR3 nucleotides are TGTGCCAGCAGCCCCTCTCTCACGAACACCGGGGAGCTGTTTTTT.

This clone was detected only a few times. This chain uses TRBV7-9 with TRBJ1-4, with D possibly matching TRBD1 (6 bases). The CDR3 consists of 14 residues. V lost 6 bases and J 4 bases, leaving 12 bases between the germline ends. Looked up from germline, CDR1 is SEHNR and CDR2 is FQNEAQ (reference sequence). Here the CDR3 DNA reads TGTGCCAGCAGTTCTCAGGGGTATAATGAAAAACTGTTTTTT. Translated, it gives CASSSQGYNEKLFF.

The rearrangement joins TRBV20-1 to TRBJ2-1, with D perhaps TRBD2 (5 bases). V lost 6 bases and J lost 9, with 12 bases in between. The CDR3 has 11 residues. CDR1 is DFQATT, CDR2 SNEGSKA, per germline (reference sequence). In DNA form, the CDR3 reads TGCAGTGCCGGGGAAAGGACTGAGCAGTTCTTC. Amino acids: CSAGERTEQFF.

This clone was counted a few times. The genes are TRBV4-3 and TRBJ2-7; 10 nucleotides line up with TRBD1. Germline CDR1 reads LGHNA; CDR2 reads YSLEER. Losses at the gene ends were 4 bases for V and 3 bases for J; bases not matched to a gene: 6. The CDR3 sequence is 15 residues long. The CDR3 sequence is CASSPRQGANYEQYF. Here the CDR3 DNA reads TGCGCCAGCAGCCCCCGACAGGGGGCTAACTACGAGCAGTACTTC.

This clone was seen more than once but under ten times. The V gene is TRBV19, the J gene TRBJ2-7, with 10 bases fitting TRBD2. The CDR3 contains 16 residues. From germline, CDR1 is LNHDA and CDR2 SQIVND (reference sequence). V gave up 5 bases and J gave up 0 bases; unmatched junction bases: 7. CDR3 DNA sequence: TGTGCCAGTAGTCTCACACTAGCGGGACCCTCCTACGAGCAGTACTTC. Translated, it gives CASSLTLAGPSYEQYF.

V is TRBV2 and J is TRBJ1-2; 9 bases fit TRBD1. Germline CDR1 is SNHLY and CDR2 is FYNNEI. Trimming at V came to 7 bases and at J to 4 bases, leaving 7 bases not matched to a gene. There are 14 residues in the CDR3. The DNA for the CDR3 is TGTGCCAGCATCGCCGACAGGGGGGCCTATGGCTACACCTTC. It specifies CASIADRGAYGYTF.

The rearrangement links TRBV2 to TRBJ1-5; unclear D gene. With 6 bases removed from V and 0 bases from J, the gap between germline ends came to 9 bases. The CDR3 spans 14 residues. CDR1 is SNHLY and CDR2 is FYNNEI in the germline V gene. The CDR3 protein is CASSRDTSNQPQHF. In DNA form, the CDR3 reads TGTGCCAGCAGCCGAGACACTAGCAATCAGCCCCAGCATTTT. The whole variable domain, filled in from reference TRBV2 and TRBJ1-5, reads EPEVTQTPSHQVTQMGQEVILRCVPISNHLYFYWYRQILGQKVEFLVSFYNNEISEKSEIFDDQFSVERPDGSNFTLKIRSTKLEDSAMYFCASSRDTSNQPQHFGDGTRLSIL.

The rearrangement links TRBV5-1 to TRBJ2-1; tentative D call: TRBD1 (5 bases). Trimming took off 1 base at V and 8 bases at J, with 16 bases between the two ends. The CDR3 extends over 15 amino acids. Germline-derived CDR1 and CDR2 are SGHRS and YFSETQ. The CDR3 region is CASSLTGRVGDEQFF. The CDR3 DNA is TGCGCCAGCAGCTTGACAGGTAGGGTAGGAGATGAGCAGTTCTTC.

The chain couples TRBV11-2 to TRBJ1-1; 8 bases line up with TRBD1. The ends lost 6 bases at V and 6 bases at J; junction bases unmatched: 9. Germline CDR1 SGHAT, CDR2 FQNNGV. The CDR3 has 14 amino acids. CDR3 bases: TGTGCCAGCAGGTCTCAGGGGGCAATTGCTGAAGCTTTCTTT. Translated: CASRSQGAIAEAFF.

The chain carries TRBV18 and TRBJ1-1, with TRBD1 identical over 7 bases. Germline CDR1 KGHSH, CDR2 LQKENI. After removal of 5 bases from V and 7 bases from J, the junction contained 7 bases not matched to a gene. CDR3 length: 13 residues. CDR3 protein: CASSRQGDDEAFF. The CDR3 DNA is TGTGCCAGCTCAAGACAGGGTGACGATGAAGCTTTCTTT.

This clone was observed a handful of times. The gene calls are TRBV4-2 and TRBJ2-1; TRBD2 matches at 10 bases. The J segment lost 9 bases and the V segment lost 0 bases, leaving 8 bases of the junction unmatched. The CDR3 runs to 16 residues. Per germline, CDR1 LGHNA and CDR2 YNFKEQ. In DNA form, the CDR3 reads TGTGCCAGCAGCCAAGAGGGGCTAGCGGGGGAGGCTGAGCAGTTCTTC. Amino acids: CASSQEGLAGEAEQFF.